The 7 T cell receptor beta chains in this list originate from one sample, sequenced in a study of blood T cell repertoires in COVID-19. Sequenced by immunoSEQ multiplex PCR; TCRdb stores in-frame clones only, minus some. The sample has approximately 250,000 clones; around nine tenths are singletons. The sequenced sample consisted of PBMCs or T cells enriched from blood (not recorded which). The receptors here all came from a woman aged 40 to 55 who had been exposed to COVID-19.

The chain employs TRBV18 and TRBJ1-5; 7 nucleotides line up with TRBD1. The CDR3 spans 13 residues. Germline V CDR1 and CDR2: KGHSH, LQKENI. V gave up 2 bases and J gave up 10 bases; unmatched junction bases: 5. In DNA, the CDR3 is TGTGCCAGCTCACCAAACAGGGGTGAACCCCAGCATTTT. Encoded protein: CASSPNRGEPQHF.

The rearrangement joins TRBV24-1 to TRBJ2-1; D gene ambiguous. CDR1 and CDR2 from the germline V gene are KGHDR and SFDVKD. V lost 3 bases, J lost 2 bases, and 7 bases lay in between. The CDR3 loop spans 14 amino acids. Here the CDR3 reads CATSDLRAYNEQFF. CDR3 sequence (DNA): TGTGCCACCAGTGATCTTCGGGCCTACAATGAGCAGTTCTTC.

The chain carries TRBV5-5 and TRBJ2-7; 8 positions agree with TRBD2. V lost 10 bases, J lost 5 bases, and 20 bases stayed unmatched. CDR1 and CDR2 (germline): SGHKS, YYEKEE (reference sequence). CDR3 length: 16 residues. Written as DNA, the CDR3 is TGTGCCTCTCGGGGGGGTTACCGGGACCCGGTGGACGAGCAGTACGTC. Protein sequence: CASRGGYRDPVDEQYV.

The gene calls are TRBV4-1 and TRBJ1-5; maybe TRBD1 (5 bases). Germline-derived CDR1 and CDR2 are MGHRA and YSYEKL. Between the trimmed V and J ends, which lost 2 bases and 7 bases, there was a span of 18 bases. This CDR3 contains 16 residues. The CDR3 DNA reads as TGCGCCAGCAGCCAAATTACGACGGGGGTGGGACAGCCCCAGCATTTT. Translated, it gives CASSQITTGVGQPQHF.

This clone has just a few counts. The V call is TRBV3-1 (or the pseudogene TRBV3-2), the J call TRBJ2-2; perhaps TRBD2 as D (7 bases). Germline V lookup: CDR1 LGHDT, CDR2 YNNKEL (reference sequence). The CDR3 runs to 17 residues. V lost 1 base, J lost 5 bases, and 17 bases lay in between. The chain's CDR3 is CASSQGTGGGRTGELFF. CDR3 bases: TGTGCCAGCAGCCAAGGGACGGGGGGCGGTCGGACCGGGGAGCTGTTTTTT.

The chain employs TRBV7-2 and TRBJ1-2; TRBD1 might be the D (6 bases). The CDR3 consists of 17 residues. The germline V and J ends were trimmed by 4 bases and 8 bases, with 26 bases remaining between them. CDR1 is SGHTA and CDR2 is FQGNSA in the germline V gene. DNA for the CDR3: TGTGCCAGCAGCTCGCGATTGGGCAGGGGCCGGAGTATAGGCTACACCTTC. Translated: CASSSRLGRGRSIGYTF.

This chain joins TRBV10-3 and TRBJ1-2, with TRBD1 as a possible D gene (6 bases). From germline, CDR1 is ENHRY and CDR2 SYGVKD. CDR3 length: 13 residues. V was shortened by 3 bases and J by 4 bases, with 9 bases between the two germline ends. The CDR3 nucleotides are TGTGCCATCAGTGAACAGGACAGCTATGGCTACACCTTC. Amino acids: CAISEQDSYGYTF.